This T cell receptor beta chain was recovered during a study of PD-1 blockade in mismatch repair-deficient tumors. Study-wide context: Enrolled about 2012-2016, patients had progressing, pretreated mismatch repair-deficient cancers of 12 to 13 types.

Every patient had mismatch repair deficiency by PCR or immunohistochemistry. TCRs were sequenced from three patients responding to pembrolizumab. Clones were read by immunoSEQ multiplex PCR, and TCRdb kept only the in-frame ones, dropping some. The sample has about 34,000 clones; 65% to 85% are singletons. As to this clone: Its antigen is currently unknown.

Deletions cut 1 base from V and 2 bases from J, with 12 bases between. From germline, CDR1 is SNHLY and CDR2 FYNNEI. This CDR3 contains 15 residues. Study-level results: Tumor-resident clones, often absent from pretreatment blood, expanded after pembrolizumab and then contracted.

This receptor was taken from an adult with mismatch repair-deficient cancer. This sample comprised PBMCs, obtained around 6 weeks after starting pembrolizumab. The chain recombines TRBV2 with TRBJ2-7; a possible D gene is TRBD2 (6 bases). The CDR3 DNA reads TGTGCCAGCAGTGAAGGCGGGACCGTAACCTACGAGCAGTACTTC. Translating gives CASSEGGTVTYEQYF.